This T cell receptor beta chain came from a study of T cells after yellow fever vaccination. Germline lookup yields CDR1 MNHEY and CDR2 SVGAGI. The CDR3 has 14 amino acids. V lost 6 bases to trimming and J lost 3 bases; unmatched junction nucleotides: 2. TCRdb re-called the 5' RACE reads with MiXCR, one entry per CDR3 protein. The data show about 350,000 distinct CDR3 sequences, over 3.5% seen once. The specimen was PBMCs, collected 5 days after the yellow fever booster vaccination. This chain uses TRBV6-5 with TRBJ2-6; 7 positions agree with TRBD1. This receptor was identified in a man aged 18 to 29 who received the YFV17D yellow fever vaccine. The CDR3 protein is CASRGQLGANVLTF. The CDR3 DNA reads TGTGCCAGCAGGGGACAGCTTGGGGCCAACGTCCTGACTTTC.